The 22 T cell receptor beta chains below come from one sample, sequenced in a study of T cells after posttransplantation cyclophosphamide. Repertoires were generated with immunoSEQ multiplex PCR, while TCRdb's copy carries only in-frame clones and drops some. The table shows tens of thousands of clones, with approximately 86% occurring only once. The source material was PBMCs. The receptors were sampled from a man younger than 40 with a blood cancer, CMV-positive, and with a related stem cell donor.

The genes are TRBV18 and TRBJ1-3; weak D call: TRBD1 (5 bases). Germline V gene lookup returns CDR1 KGHSH and CDR2 LQKENI. There are 15 residues in the CDR3. Trimming stripped 2 bases from V and 0 bases from J, with 8 bases between. CDR3 nucleotide sequence: TGTGCCAGCTCACCAGGAGGGGTCTCTGGAAACACCATATATTTT. This encodes CASSPGGVSGNTIYF.

The genes are TRBV7-2 and TRBJ1-5; D unclear. Trimming pared 4 bases from V and 0 bases from J, leaving 10 bases between. This CDR3 is built from 15 residues. The V gene's germline CDR1 is SGHTA and CDR2 FQGNSA. In DNA, the CDR3 is TGTGCCAGCAGCTCGGGTCGAAATAGCAATCAGCCCCAGCATTTT. It specifies CASSSGRNSNQPQHF.

The chain employs TRBV9 and TRBJ1-2, with 12 bases matching TRBD1. CDR3 length: 16 residues. Unmatched junction bases numbered 5, after V lost 0 bases and J lost 5 bases. The V gene's germline CDR1 is SGDLS and CDR2 YYNGEE. CDR3 sequence (DNA): TGTGCCAGCAGCGTAGGGGGACAGGGGGCAAGTTATGGCTACACCTTC. Amino acids: CASSVGGQGASYGYTF.

The chain links TRBV18 to TRBJ2-5, with 7 bases aligning to TRBD2. In germline, CDR1 is KGHSH, CDR2 LQKENI. Trimming cost V 3 bases and J 1 base; bases outside gene matches: 5. The CDR3 runs 15 residues. CDR3 sequence: CASSPGEGSQETQYF. Here the CDR3 DNA reads TGTGCCAGCTCACCGGGGGAGGGTTCCCAAGAGACCCAGTACTTC.

The chain carries TRBV23-1 and TRBJ1-5; no reliable D call. TRBV23-1 is an ORF, and what it does is uncertain. V lost 8 bases and J lost 3, with 11 bases in between. There are 13 residues in the CDR3. DNA for the CDR3: TGCGCCAGCCACGGGGAGCACAATCAGCCCCAGCATTTT. It yields the protein CASHGEHNQPQHF.

This chain joins TRBV11-3 and TRBJ2-7, with 7 bases that match TRBD1. The trim removed 3 bases at V and 6 bases at J, leaving 5 bases unmatched. Germline-derived CDR1 and CDR2 are SGHNT and YENEEA. The CDR3 loop spans 13 amino acids. DNA of the CDR3: TGTGCCAGCAGCTTGGTAGGGGGCGCCGAGCAGTACTTC. Translation: CASSLVGGAEQYF.

This chain connects TRBV29-1 to TRBJ2-7, with TRBD2 matching over 9 bases. CDR3 size: 13 residues. J was trimmed by 4 bases and V by 5 bases; bases with no gene match: 6. CDR1 and CDR2 from the germline V gene are SQVTM and ANQGSEA. CDR3 region: CSVSSGSLYEQYF. The DNA for the CDR3 is TGCAGCGTTAGTAGCGGGAGCTTGTACGAGCAGTACTTC.

The chain is built from TRBV30 and TRBJ2-7; a possible D gene is TRBD1 (6 bases). In germline, CDR1 is GTSNPN, CDR2 SVGIG (reference sequence). The germline V and J ends were trimmed by 3 bases and 0 bases, with 15 bases remaining between them. The CDR3 is 15 residues long. The CDR3 region has the DNA TGTGCCTGGAGACCCACAGGGCTCACCTCCTACGAGCAGTACTTC. This encodes CAWRPTGLTSYEQYF.

The chain links TRBV4-2 to TRBJ1-5; possibly TRBD1 for D (5 bases). The CDR3 runs 15 residues. V lost 0 bases and J 5 bases, leaving 11 bases between the germline ends. The V gene's germline CDR1 is LGHNA and CDR2 YNFKEQ. The CDR3 reads CASSQEFGGYQPQHF. The DNA for the CDR3 is TGTGCCAGCAGCCAAGAATTCGGGGGGTATCAGCCCCAGCATTTT.

This clone was found a few times. The V and J genes are TRBV6-5 and TRBJ2-7; 10 bases fit TRBD2. Germline CDR1 MNHEY, CDR2 SVGAGI. The length of the CDR3 is 15 residues. Trimming cost V 6 bases and J 5 bases; bases outside gene matches: 10. The CDR3 DNA reads as TGTGCCAGCAGGGCCCCTAGCGGGAGTGTCCACGAGCAGTACTTC. It specifies CASRAPSGSVHEQYF.

This clone was observed once. This chain joins TRBV19 and TRBJ1-1; D might be TRBD1 (5 bases). Trimming removed 7 bases from V and 1 base from J, with 13 bases in between. The CDR3 length is 14 residues. Per the germline V gene, CDR1 is LNHDA and CDR2 is SQIVND (reference sequence). The CDR3 reads CASTLTETNTEAFF. CDR3 DNA: TGTGCCAGTACCTTGACAGAAACGAACACTGAAGCTTTCTTT. Filled out from reference TRBV19 and TRBJ1-1, the complete variable domain reads DGGITQSPKYLFRKEGQNVTLSCEQNLNHDAMYWYRQDPGQGLRLIYYSQIVNDFQKGDIAEGYSVSREKKESFPLTVTSAQKNPTAFYLCASTLTETNTEAFFGQGTRLTVV.

The genes are TRBV11-2 and TRBJ1-5; the D gene is possibly TRBD1 (5 bases). Trimming took off 5 bases at V and 5 bases at J, with 13 bases between the two ends. The germline V gene encodes CDR1 SGHAT and CDR2 FQNNGV. The CDR3 consists of 14 residues. The DNA for the CDR3 is TGTGCCAGCAGCCCATCGGGGGGACATCAGCCCCAGCATTTT. This codes for CASSPSGGHQPQHF.

This chain uses TRBV19 with TRBJ1-2; TRBD1 agrees at 7 bases. V shed 4 bases and J 3 bases; nucleotides not matched to a gene: 2. Germline V gene sequence: CDR1 LNHDA, CDR2 SQIVND (reference sequence). The CDR3 totals 13 residues. This CDR3 is CASSRTGDYGYTF. The CDR3 coding sequence is TGTGCCAGTAGTAGGACAGGAGACTATGGCTACACCTTC.

V and J are TRBV15 and TRBJ2-7; 7 bases align to TRBD1. The CDR3 totals 14 residues. V shed 1 base, J shed 6 bases, and the junction held 6 bases outside the gene matches. Germline values: CDR1 LNHNV, CDR2 YYDKDF (reference sequence). CDR3 DNA: TGTGCCACCAGCAGAGGACAGGGAGAAAGCGAGCAGTACTTC. Protein product: CATSRGQGESEQYF.

V and J are TRBV5-6 and TRBJ1-3; D not certain. This CDR3 contains 15 residues. Trimming left V 2 bases short and J 2 bases short, with 11 bases between. Germline V gene sequence: CDR1 SGHDT, CDR2 YYEEEE. The CDR3 here is CASSFISSAGNTIYF. CDR3 sequence (DNA): TGTGCCAGCAGCTTTATCTCCTCCGCTGGAAACACCATATATTTT.

This clone has only a few counts. The rearrangement uses TRBV2 and TRBJ1-5; 7 bases map to TRBD1. The CDR3 runs 17 residues. The germline CDR1 and CDR2 sequences are SNHLY and FYNNEI. Trimming removed 5 bases from V and 4 bases from J; junction bases left unmatched: 14. The CDR3 nucleotides are TGTGCCAGCAGTCCCTCATTAGGGGGCTTCTCTAATCAGCCCCAGCATTTT. This translates into CASSPSLGGFSNQPQHF.

The chain uses TRBV11-2 and TRBJ1-2; TRBD1 aligns across 9 bases. This CDR3 comprises 16 residues. Per the germline V gene, CDR1 is SGHAT and CDR2 is FQNNGV. With V trimmed by 5 bases and J by 4 bases, 11 bases remained unmatched. Here the CDR3 reads CASSRADRGRIYGYTF. The CDR3 DNA sequence: TGTGCCAGCAGCCGCGCAGACAGGGGGAGGATCTATGGCTACACCTTC.

Only a few counts were recorded for this clone. This chain connects TRBV13 to TRBJ2-7; possible D gene TRBD1, 5 bases. The CDR3 runs to 14 residues. In germline, CDR1 is PRHDT, CDR2 FYEKMQ (reference sequence). The V end was cut by 3 bases, the J end by 2 bases, with 11 bases between. The CDR3 DNA reads as TGTGCCAGCAGCTTTGGGTCAGGGACCTACGAGCAGTACTTC. Its translation: CASSFGSGTYEQYF.

The V call is TRBV5-5, the J call TRBJ2-7, with D possibly TRBD1 on 7 matching bases. Germline loops: CDR1 SGHKS, CDR2 YYEKEE (reference sequence). Trimming pared 6 bases from V and 0 bases from J, leaving 19 bases between. The CDR3 runs to 16 residues. CDR3: CASTPAGGGYSYEQYF. CDR3 coding DNA: TGTGCCAGCACCCCGGCAGGGGGAGGATACTCCTACGAGCAGTACTTC.

This clone was detected only a few times. The rearrangement joins TRBV5-5 to TRBJ2-7; D remains ambiguous. This CDR3 is 11 amino acids long. The germline CDR1 and CDR2 sequences are SGHKS and YYEKEE (reference sequence). Between the trimmed V and J ends, which lost 4 bases and 2 bases, there was a span of 4 bases. CDR3 sequence (DNA): TGTGCCAGCAGCCCCGCCTACGAGCAGTACTTC. As protein: CASSPAYEQYF.

V is TRBV7-9 and J is TRBJ1-2; possibly TRBD1 for D (6 bases). The length of the CDR3 is 16 residues. The V gene's germline CDR1 is SEHNR and CDR2 FQNEAQ (reference sequence). V lost 5 bases, J lost 3 bases, and 19 bases lay in between. The CDR3 reads CASSPSGAGVDYGYTF. The CDR3 DNA is TGTGCCAGCAGCCCCTCTGGGGCAGGGGTGGACTATGGCTACACCTTC.

The CDR3 sequence: CASSRTSGTGTRGNTEAFF. CDR3 coding DNA: TGTGCCAGCAGCAGAACTTCCGGGACAGGAACCCGGGGAAACACTGAAGCTTTCTTT. The rearrangement links TRBV5-5 to TRBJ1-1, with 8 nucleotides matching TRBD1. The CDR3 runs to 19 residues. CDR1 and CDR2 (germline): SGHKS, YYEKEE (reference sequence). V was pared by 4 bases and J by 2 bases, with 19 bases of the junction left unmatched.